This TCR beta chain was recovered during a study of T-cell memory formation after mild COVID-19. One entry per CDR3 protein, called by TCRdb with MiXCR from the 5' RACE reads. The sample has about 560,000 distinct CDR3 sequences; about 22% are singletons. The CDR3 covers 15 residues. Trimming left V 7 bases short and J 4 bases short, with 19 bases between. Germline lookup yields CDR1 SNHLY and CDR2 FYNNEI. Material: PBMCs or a T cell subset sorted from them (not recorded which). This clonotype originated in an adult woman who had mild COVID-19 (a few samples of this study predate the infection). Cell type and time point are not known. The chain employs TRBV2 and TRBJ2-5; D is perhaps TRBD2 (6 bases). The DNA for the CDR3 is TGTGCCAGCACCCGGAGGGGAACGGAAAGAGAGACCCAGTACTTC. This sequence encodes CASTRRGTERETQYF.